This T cell receptor (beta chain) stems from a study of radiation and T cells in renal cell carcinoma. Time point indicated: blood 2 weeks post-SBRT. Treatment reported: 15 Gy SBRT to primary tumor, nephrectomy 4 weeks later. Germline V gene sequence: CDR1 SGHRS, CDR2 YFSETQ. V was clipped by 0 bases and J by 5 bases, with 6 bases between them. The CDR3 totals 13 residues. Profiled with immunoSEQ multiplex PCR; TCRdb holds only in-frame clones, not every one. The sample lists roughly 75,000 clones; 82% were seen once. The sequence was obtained from a man aged 55 to 69 with renal cell carcinoma. This sample comprised blood, obtained from a patient whose treatment included radiotherapy and nephrectomy. The V and J genes are TRBV5-1 and TRBJ2-1; no firm D call. The CDR3 DNA follows: TGCGCCAGCAGCTTGGCCCAGAACAATGAGCAGTTCTTC. It encodes CASSLAQNNEQFF.